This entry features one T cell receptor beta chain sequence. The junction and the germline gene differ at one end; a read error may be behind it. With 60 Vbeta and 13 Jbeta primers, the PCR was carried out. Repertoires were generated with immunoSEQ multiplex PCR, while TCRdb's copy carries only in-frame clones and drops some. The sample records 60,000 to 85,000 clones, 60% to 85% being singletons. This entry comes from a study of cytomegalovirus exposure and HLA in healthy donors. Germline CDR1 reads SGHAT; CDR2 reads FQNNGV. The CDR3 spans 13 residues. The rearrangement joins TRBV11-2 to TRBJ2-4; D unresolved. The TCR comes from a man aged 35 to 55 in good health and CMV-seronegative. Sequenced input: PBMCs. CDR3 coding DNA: TGTGCCAGCAGCCTCCTTTCCCCAAACAGTCAGTACTTC. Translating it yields CASSLLSPNSQYF.